This T cell receptor beta chain came from a study of spatial heterogeneity in lung cancer. Time point reported: sample taken at primary tumor resection. Whole RNA from tumor, nontumor lung or frozen PBMC was sequenced unsorted. TCRdb reanalysed the 5' RACE reads using MiXCR and keeps one entry per CDR3 protein. This sample has tens of thousands of distinct CDR3 sequences, with around 7.5% found just once. Germline assignment: CDR1 LGHNA and CDR2 YNFKEQ. Trimming stripped 1 base from V and 2 bases from J, with 13 bases between. The CDR3 is 16 amino acids. The clonotype was recovered from a male donor with early-stage non-small cell lung cancer. The rearrangement uses TRBV4-2 and TRBJ2-3, with D perhaps assigned TRBD1 or TRBD2 (6 bases each). The source material was PBMCs, sampled at surgery. The CDR3 loop is CASSQGGAELTDTQYF. DNA for the CDR3: TGTGCCAGCAGCCAAGGGGGGGCGGAGCTCACAGATACGCAGTATTTT.